The 30 T cell receptor beta chains reported below all come from one sample, sequenced in a study of T-cell memory formation after mild COVID-19. TCRdb itself ran the 5' RACE reads through MiXCR, one entry per CDR3 protein. The sample consists of roughly 560,000 distinct CDR3 sequences, 20% of them appearing once. Input material: PBMCs or a T cell subset sorted from them (not recorded which). The receptors were sampled from an adult woman who had mild COVID-19 (a few samples of this study predate the infection). Cell type and time point are not known.

The chain employs TRBV7-9 and TRBJ2-1; 10 positions match TRBD2. Germline loops: CDR1 SEHNR, CDR2 FQNEAQ (reference sequence). J gave up 8 bases and V 5 bases, and 9 bases lay outside the gene matches. The CDR3 is 15 residues long. CDR3 sequence reads: CASSPSGGVWDEQFF. The DNA of the CDR3 is TGTGCCAGCAGCCCCAGCGGGGGGGTTTGGGATGAGCAGTTCTTC.

The rearrangement joins TRBV3-1 to TRBJ1-3, with a tentative D call TRBD1 (6 bases). Germline lookup yields CDR1 LGHDT and CDR2 YNNKEL (reference sequence). The CDR3 is made up of 16 amino acids. V gave up 2 bases and J gave up 0 bases, with 11 bases separating them. CDR3 amino acids: CASSQPTGPSGNTIYF. DNA of the CDR3: TGTGCCAGCAGCCAACCGACAGGACCCTCTGGAAACACCATATATTTT.

This sequence joins TRBV5-1 and TRBJ2-1, with 10 bases lining up with TRBD2. Germline CDR1 is SGHRS and CDR2 is YFSETQ. V lost 6 bases to trimming and J lost 4 bases; unmatched junction nucleotides: 4. The CDR3 sequence is 14 residues long. The CDR3 DNA reads as TGCGCCAGCACTGAACTAGCGGGGTACAATGAGCAGTTCTTC. This encodes CASTELAGYNEQFF.

This clonotype appeared many times. This chain connects TRBV7-3 to TRBJ2-6; weak D call: TRBD2 (5 bases). Deletions cut 3 bases from V and 0 bases from J, with 6 bases between. The CDR3 is 15 amino acids. Germline V lookup: CDR1 SGHTA, CDR2 FQGTGA. The CDR3 nucleotides are TGTGCCAGCAGCTTGGGAGCCTCTGGGGCCAACGTCCTGACTTTC. Protein: CASSLGASGANVLTF.

This clonotype was seen at least ten times. The chain couples TRBV9 to TRBJ2-5; tentative D call: TRBD1 (6 bases). The CDR3 consists of 14 residues. Trimming stripped 0 bases from V and 4 bases from J, with 10 bases between. The germline V gene encodes CDR1 SGDLS and CDR2 YYNGEE. The CDR3 DNA reads TGTGCCAGCAGCGTAGGGACAGTTAGAGAGACCCAGTACTTC. The encoded protein is CASSVGTVRETQYF.

This clonotype showed up just a few times. CDR3: CASSTQGQGGYNEQFF. The CDR3 DNA sequence: TGCGCCAGCAGCACCCAAGGACAGGGGGGGTACAATGAGCAGTTCTTC. The chain has TRBV5-1 and TRBJ2-1; 10 bases are a match to TRBD1. CDR3 length equals 16 residues. Germline loops: CDR1 SGHRS, CDR2 YFSETQ. V lost 4 bases to trimming and J lost 4 bases; unmatched junction nucleotides: 8.

This clonotype has a handful of counts. The CDR3 DNA sequence: TGCGCCAGCACCCCCACTCCGGGGCTCTCCTACGAGCAGTACTTC. Its translation: CASTPTPGLSYEQYF. The chain links TRBV4-1 to TRBJ2-7; D could derive from TRBD1 or TRBD2 (5 bases each). Looked up from germline, CDR1 is MGHRA and CDR2 is YSYEKL. The CDR3 sequence is 15 residues long. Trimming left V 7 bases short and J 0 bases short, with 16 bases between.

This clonotype has more than one count but fewer than ten. The chain carries TRBV12-3 or TRBV12-4 and TRBJ1-1, with 7 bases lining up with TRBD1. Germline trimming cut 6 bases from V and 4 bases from J; bases unmatched to any gene: 11. The CDR3 sequence is 15 residues long. The CDR3 nucleotides read TGTGCCAGCAGCCCTAACAGGGGCGGTATCACTGAAGCTTTCTTT. Translated, it gives CASSPNRGGITEAFF.

This rearrangement joins TRBV19 to TRBJ2-7, with D unresolved. V lost 7 bases and J 5 bases, leaving 15 bases between the germline ends. This CDR3 has 13 residues. Per the germline V gene, CDR1 is LNHDA and CDR2 is SQIVND (reference sequence). The CDR3 region is CASTPIVGHEQYF. The CDR3 DNA reads TGTGCCAGTACTCCTATCGTTGGTCACGAGCAGTACTTC.

J is TRBJ2-6 and V is TRBV5-1; TRBD1 matches 10 bases. Germline CDR1 is SGHRS and CDR2 is YFSETQ. The length of the CDR3 is 18 residues. The V and J ends lost 0 bases and 5 bases, in that order; junction bases with no gene match: 8. This chain's CDR3 is CASSLAGTGESWANVLTF. CDR3 nucleotide sequence: TGCGCCAGCAGCTTGGCAGGGACAGGGGAGTCCTGGGCCAACGTCCTGACTTTC.

The chain has TRBV19 and TRBJ1-3, with 9 bases aligning to TRBD1. This CDR3 is 16 amino acids long. J gave up 4 bases and V 5 bases, and 9 bases lay outside the gene matches. The germline V gene encodes CDR1 LNHDA and CDR2 SQIVND (reference sequence). Written as DNA, the CDR3 is TGTGCCAGTAGTCCTGGGACAGGGATCGGCGGAAACACCATATATTTT. Protein: CASSPGTGIGGNTIYF.

This CDR3 is CASSTDRGYDEYF. Here the CDR3 DNA reads TGTGCCAGCAGCACAGACAGGGGATACGACGAGTACTTC. The rearrangement links TRBV12-3 or TRBV12-4 to TRBJ2-7, with 8 bases that match TRBD1. The CDR3 contains 13 residues. J gave up 11 bases and V 6 bases, and 12 bases lay outside the gene matches.

As to this clonotype: This may stem from a read error, because a much larger clone lies one nucleotide away. The DNA of the CDR3 is TGTGCCAGCAGATTCGCGGGAGGGGGCACCGGGGAGCTGTTTTTT. Translation: CASRFAGGGTGELFF. V usage is TRBV7-3 and J usage is TRBJ2-2; 9 bases fit TRBD2. The J segment lost 4 bases and the V segment lost 6 bases, leaving 6 bases of the junction unmatched. Germline values: CDR1 SGHTA, CDR2 FQGTGA. This CDR3 is 15 amino acids long.

This clonotype turned up a few times. The V gene is TRBV18, the J gene TRBJ2-1; D remains unclear. Germline V lookup: CDR1 KGHSH, CDR2 LQKENI. The CDR3 runs 17 residues. V was pared by 0 bases and J by 0 bases, with 12 bases between. The CDR3 DNA reads as TGTGCCAGCTCACCACCGCTTGGTTCCAGCTCCTACAATGAGCAGTTCTTC. It yields the protein CASSPPLGSSSYNEQFF.

This clonotype was counted a few times. This chain joins TRBV19 and TRBJ2-7, with D perhaps matching TRBD1 (5 bases). V dropped 2 bases and J dropped 3 bases, with 11 bases sitting between them. Germline CDR1 reads LNHDA; CDR2 reads SQIVND (reference sequence). This CDR3 has 14 amino acids. The CDR3: CASSITGAFYEQYF. CDR3 nucleotides: TGTGCCAGTAGTATAACAGGCGCTTTCTACGAGCAGTACTTC.

The genes are TRBV6-2 or TRBV6-3 and TRBJ2-1; either TRBD1 or TRBD2 may fit D (5 bases each). This CDR3 is built from 15 residues. Germline V CDR1 and CDR2: MNHEY, SVGEGT. Trimming pared 6 bases from V and 1 base from J, leaving 13 bases between. CDR3 sequence reads: CASRLRGLSYNEQFF. In nucleotides, the CDR3 is TGTGCCAGCAGGCTGAGGGGCTTGTCCTACAATGAGCAGTTCTTC.

The J gene is TRBJ2-3, the V gene TRBV5-5, with TRBD1 identical over 7 bases. The CDR3 runs to 14 residues. V lost 3 bases, J lost 3 bases, and 4 bases stayed unmatched. Germline-derived CDR1 and CDR2 are SGHKS and YYEKEE (reference sequence). The CDR3 coding sequence is TGTGCCAGCAGCTGGGACAGCTTAACAGATACGCAGTATTTT. Translation: CASSWDSLTDTQYF.

This clonotype was seen a few times. This chain uses TRBV18 with TRBJ1-2; D call uncertain. Germline lookup yields CDR1 KGHSH and CDR2 LQKENI. Deletions cut 2 bases from V and 2 bases from J, with 6 bases between. This CDR3 contains 13 residues. The CDR3 is CASSPGYNYGYTF. The DNA of the CDR3 is TGTGCCAGCTCACCAGGGTACAACTATGGCTACACCTTC.

This clonotype was found many times. The V gene is TRBV27, the J gene TRBJ1-1; TRBD1 might be the D (5 bases). The CDR3 covers 14 residues. V was cut by 2 bases and J by 4 bases, with 11 bases left in between. From germline, CDR1 is MNHEY and CDR2 SMNVEV (reference sequence). This chain's CDR3 is CASSLLGGGTEAFF. For the CDR3, the DNA is TGTGCCAGCAGTTTACTGGGGGGAGGCACTGAAGCTTTCTTT.

The chain combines TRBV20-1 with TRBJ1-6; no clear D gene. Germline V gives CDR1 DFQATT, CDR2 SNEGSKA (reference sequence). V was shortened by 4 bases and J by 0 bases, with 4 bases between the two germline ends. The CDR3 is 13 amino acids. CDR3 DNA: TGCAGTGCTATAGGCTCCTATAATTCACCCCTCCACTTT. Translated: CSAIGSYNSPLHF.

The J gene is TRBJ2-1, the V gene TRBV11-2; 12 bases map to TRBD2. This CDR3 has 16 amino acids. The junction had 10 bases not matched to a gene; V was cut back by 5 bases and J by 8 bases. Germline V CDR1 and CDR2: SGHAT, FQNNGV. The CDR3 reads CASSASLAGGQHEQFF. CDR3 nucleotides: TGTGCCAGCAGCGCCAGCCTAGCGGGAGGGCAGCATGAGCAGTTCTTC.

J is TRBJ2-7 and V is TRBV3-1, with unresolved D. V was shortened by 3 bases and J by 7 bases, with 7 bases between the two germline ends. Germline CDR1 is LGHDT and CDR2 is YNNKEL (reference sequence). The CDR3 is made up of 11 amino acids. CDR3 loop: CASSHPREQYF. CDR3 coding DNA: TGTGCCAGCAGCCACCCTCGAGAGCAGTACTTC.

This clonotype showed up many times. A read error may produce the germline difference seen at one junction end. The chain combines TRBV7-2 with TRBJ2-5; a possible D gene is TRBD2 (6 bases). Germline CDR1 and CDR2: SGHTA and FQGNSA. There are 14 residues in the CDR3. CDR3 sequence (DNA): TGCGCCAGCAGCTTGGGGGGTAACCAAGAGACCCAGTACTTC. This sequence encodes CASSLGGNQETQYF.

This chain links TRBV15 with TRBJ1-6; maybe TRBD1 (6 bases). The CDR3 spans 14 residues. Germline V gene lookup returns CDR1 LNHNV and CDR2 YYDKDF (reference sequence). Trimming took 5 bases from V and 8 from J, leaving 13 bases between them. The CDR3 is CATSVAGDYSPLHF. For the CDR3, the DNA is TGTGCCACCAGCGTGGCAGGGGATTATTCACCCCTCCACTTT.

The chain uses TRBV5-5 and TRBJ2-7; the D is unclear. Trimming removed 4 bases at V and 1 base at J, with 12 bases between. The CDR3 covers 14 residues. Germline V gene sequence: CDR1 SGHKS, CDR2 YYEKEE (reference sequence). The CDR3 nucleotides are TGTGCCAGCAGCCATGGGGTTGGTTCCTACGAGCAGTACTTC. This encodes CASSHGVGSYEQYF.

The rearrangement joins TRBV7-8 to TRBJ2-5; no clear D. The V gene's germline CDR1 is SGHVS and CDR2 FQNEAQ. Trimming shortened V by 1 base and J by 2 bases, and 11 bases separated the two germline ends. This CDR3 comprises 15 residues. In DNA, the CDR3 is TGTGCCAGCAGCTTAGGTAGTACATTACAAGAGACCCAGTACTTC. Protein product: CASSLGSTLQETQYF.

This clonotype has a handful of counts. The chain carries TRBV29-1 and TRBJ2-7; TRBD1 is a possible D gene (6 bases). With 0 bases removed from V and 7 bases from J, the gap between germline ends came to 19 bases. Germline V CDR1 and CDR2: SQVTM, ANQGSEA. This CDR3 region has 15 residues. CDR3 loop: CSVEDPRRGIREQYF. The CDR3 region has the DNA TGCAGCGTTGAAGATCCCAGAAGGGGGATACGGGAGCAGTACTTC.

The chain uses TRBV20-1 and TRBJ2-5; a weak D match, TRBD2 (5 bases). Trimming took off 0 bases at V and 5 bases at J, with 19 bases between the two ends. CDR3 size: 16 residues. Germline V lookup: CDR1 DFQATT, CDR2 SNEGSKA (reference sequence). The CDR3 protein is CSARDGLTTGRETQYF. The CDR3 nucleotides are TGCAGTGCTAGAGATGGACTGACGACGGGAAGGGAGACCCAGTACTTC.

This clonotype occurred a few times. The chain carries TRBV12-3 or TRBV12-4 and TRBJ2-1; 7 bases are shared with TRBD1. With 6 bases clipped from V and 2 bases from J, the junction kept 4 bases outside the gene matches. The CDR3 has 14 amino acids. The CDR3 bases are TGTGCCAGCAGACGACAGGGAACCTACAATGAGCAGTTCTTC. Amino acid sequence: CASRRQGTYNEQFF.

A few counts support this clonotype. This chain uses TRBV4-3 with TRBJ2-1; D remains ambiguous. V was trimmed by 0 bases and J by 12 bases, leaving 15 bases between them. From germline, CDR1 is LGHNA and CDR2 YSLEER. This CDR3 spans 14 amino acids. The CDR3 loop reads CASSQESSKTTQFF. The DNA for the CDR3 is TGCGCCAGCAGCCAAGAGTCCAGCAAGACAACGCAGTTCTTC.